Here is one T cell receptor beta chain with its context. The record originates from a study of shared clonotypes between healthy human individuals. Division of CD4+ cells produced a CD45RA+ naive subset and a CD45RA-negative memory subset. The V and J ends lost 3 bases and 4 bases respectively, with 11 bases between them. From germline, CDR1 is SGHRS and CDR2 YFSETQ. This CDR3 has 13 residues. Only in-frame clones appear in the TCRdb table, and some are missing; sequencing was by immunoSEQ multiplex PCR. This table holds approximately 1.5 million clones, approximately 98.5% found once. The TCR was taken from a man aged 25-40 years in good health. Input material: naive CD4+ T cells sorted from blood. Subset denoted: CD45RA+ positively selected. The rearrangement links TRBV5-1 to TRBJ2-7; weak D call: TRBD1 (5 bases). The CDR3 spells CASSSPGKYEQYF. The CDR3 nucleotides read TGCGCCAGCAGCTCTCCAGGGAAGTACGAGCAGTACTTC.